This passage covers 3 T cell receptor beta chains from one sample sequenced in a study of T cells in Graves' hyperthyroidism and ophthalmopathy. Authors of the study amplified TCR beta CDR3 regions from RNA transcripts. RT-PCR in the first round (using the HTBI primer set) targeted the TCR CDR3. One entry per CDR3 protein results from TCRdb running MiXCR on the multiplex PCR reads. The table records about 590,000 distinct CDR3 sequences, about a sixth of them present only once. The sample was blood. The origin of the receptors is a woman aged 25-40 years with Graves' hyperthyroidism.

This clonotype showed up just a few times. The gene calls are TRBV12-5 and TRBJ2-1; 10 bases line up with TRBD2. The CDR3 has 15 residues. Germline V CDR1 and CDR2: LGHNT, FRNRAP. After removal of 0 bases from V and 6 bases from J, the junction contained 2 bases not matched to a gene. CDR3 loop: CASGLVLAGFNEQFF. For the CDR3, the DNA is TGTGCTAGTGGTTTGGTACTAGCGGGATTCAATGAGCAGTTCTTC. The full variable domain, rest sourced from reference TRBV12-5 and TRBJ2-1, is DARVTQTPRHKVTEMGQEVTMRCQPILGHNTVFWYRQTMMQGLELLAYFRNRAPLDDSGMPKDRFSAEMPDATLATLKIQPSEPRDSAVYFCASGLVLAGFNEQFFGPGTRLTVL.

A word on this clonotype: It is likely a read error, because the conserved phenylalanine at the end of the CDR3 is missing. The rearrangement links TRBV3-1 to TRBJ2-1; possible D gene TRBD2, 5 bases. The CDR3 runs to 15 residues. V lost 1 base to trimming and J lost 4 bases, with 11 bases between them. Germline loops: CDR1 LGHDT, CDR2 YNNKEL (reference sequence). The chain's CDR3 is CASSQGARAYNEQFS. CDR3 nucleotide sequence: TGTGCCAGCAGCCAAGGGGCGCGGGCTTACAATGAGCAGTTCTCC.

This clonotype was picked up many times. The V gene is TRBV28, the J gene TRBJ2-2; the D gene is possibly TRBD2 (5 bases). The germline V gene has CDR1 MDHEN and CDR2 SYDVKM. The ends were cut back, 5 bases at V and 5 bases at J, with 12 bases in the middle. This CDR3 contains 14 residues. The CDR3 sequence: CASSKSGITGELFF. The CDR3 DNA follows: TGTGCCAGCAGTAAAAGCGGCATTACCGGGGAGCTGTTTTTT.